The 27 T cell receptor beta chains listed next were all sequenced from one sample in a study of T cells in Graves' hyperthyroidism and ophthalmopathy (dated by TCRdb to the late 2010s). Receptors were amplified or captured by multiplex PCR. Reads for this sample came from an Illumina HiSeq 2000. Amplification of TCR beta CDR3 regions was carried out from RNA transcripts. The first round of RT-PCR for the TCR CDR3 was performed with the HTBI primer set and the Qiagen OneStep RT-PCR kit. TCRdb passed the public sequencing reads through fastp at Q25 and MiXCR, retaining productive beta sequences. Entries that share a CDR3 protein sequence are merged under the most common genes and DNA. The sample table contains around 300,000 distinct CDR3 sequences; only one count was recorded for 22% of them. Clones ranked in the top ten supply around 62% of the sample. Material for sequencing was blood. These receptor sequences come from a young man with Graves' ophthalmopathy.

The rearrangement joins TRBV7-2 to TRBJ1-5, with unresolved D. The CDR3 spans 18 residues. The V gene's germline CDR1 is SGHTA and CDR2 FQGNSA. Trimming pared 3 bases from V and 1 base from J, leaving 19 bases between. Here the CDR3 DNA reads TGTGCCAGCAGCTTGACACGAGCAAGACAAGTCAGCAATCAGCCCCAGCATTTT. Its translation: CASSLTRARQVSNQPQHF.

This chain uses TRBV7-8 with TRBJ1-1; unclear D gene. CDR3 length equals 13 residues. Germline V gives CDR1 SGHVS, CDR2 FQNEAQ. V was clipped by 6 bases and J by 4 bases, with 12 bases between them. In DNA, the CDR3 is TGTGCCAGCAGGGTAGAAAAGCTCACTGAAGCTTTCTTT. This gives the protein CASRVEKLTEAFF.

V is TRBV3-1 and J is TRBJ2-1; 10 bases match TRBD2. The CDR3 runs to 15 residues. Germline V CDR1 and CDR2: LGHDT, YNNKEL (reference sequence). Trimming at V came to 1 base and at J to 7 bases, leaving 4 bases not matched to a gene. The chain's CDR3 is CASSQVPSGRNEQFF. CDR3 sequence (DNA): TGTGCCAGCAGCCAAGTCCCTAGCGGGAGAAATGAGCAGTTCTTC.

This clonotype has at least ten counts. The chain is built from TRBV28 and TRBJ2-5, with D unclear. The V and J ends lost 2 bases and 2 bases respectively, with 6 bases between them. The germline V gene encodes CDR1 MDHEN and CDR2 SYDVKM. CDR3 length: 13 amino acids. The CDR3 bases are TGTGCCAGCAGTTTAATAAGACAAGAGACCCAGTACTTC. Translating it yields CASSLIRQETQYF. The full variable domain, its missing parts supplied by reference TRBV28 and TRBJ2-5, is DVKVTQSSRYLVKRTGEKVFLECVQDMDHENMFWYRQDPGLGLRLIYFSYDVKMKEKGDIPEGYSVSREKKERFSLILESASTNQTSMYLCASSLIRQETQYFGPGTRLLVL.

This clonotype came up many times. The chain combines TRBV20-1 with TRBJ2-3; TRBD2 matches 13 bases. Trimming cost V 1 base and J 4 bases; bases outside gene matches: 5. The CDR3 covers 16 residues. From germline, CDR1 is DFQATT and CDR2 SNEGSKA (reference sequence). This CDR3 reads CSARGTSGSHPDTQYF. Written as DNA, the CDR3 is TGCAGTGCTAGAGGGACTAGCGGGAGTCACCCAGATACGCAGTATTTT.

The chain links TRBV4-2 to TRBJ2-5; D unresolved. Germline lookup yields CDR1 LGHNA and CDR2 YNFKEQ. The V end lost 1 base, the J end lost 2 bases, and 8 bases lay between the germline ends. The CDR3 has 14 amino acids. CDR3 nucleotide sequence: TGTGCCAGCAGCCAAGCCGGTCAACAAGAGACCCAGTACTTC. It encodes CASSQAGQQETQYF.

This clonotype was found many times. The chain uses TRBV20-1 and TRBJ2-2, with TRBD1 matching 9 bases. The V segment lost 0 bases and the J segment 2 bases; nucleotides outside the gene matches: 4. The V gene's germline CDR1 is DFQATT and CDR2 SNEGSKA (reference sequence). The CDR3 is 16 amino acids. The CDR3 sequence is CSARDGTGLNTGELFF. The CDR3 nucleotides read TGCAGTGCTAGAGATGGGACAGGGCTTAACACCGGGGAGCTGTTTTTT.

This clonotype was seen only a few times. The chain links TRBV6-1 to TRBJ1-6; TRBD1 agrees at 11 bases. Per the germline V gene, CDR1 is MNHNS and CDR2 is SASEGT. V was pared by 5 bases and J by 8 bases, with 5 bases of the junction left unmatched. The CDR3 consists of 15 residues. The CDR3 DNA sequence: TGTGCCAGCAGTCAAGGACAGGGGGCCTATTCACCCCTCCACTTT. This sequence encodes CASSQGQGAYSPLHF.

The chain has TRBV10-3 and TRBJ2-1, with a tentative D call TRBD1 (7 bases). Germline V lookup: CDR1 ENHRY, CDR2 SYGVKD. V shed 10 bases and J shed 3 bases, with 13 bases lying between them. CDR3 length equals 13 residues. The CDR3 DNA reads as TGTGCCAGCGGGACAGAGGACTACAATGAGCAGTTCTTC. As protein: CASGTEDYNEQFF.

The chain combines TRBV2 with TRBJ1-3; no definite D call. V gave up 6 bases and J gave up 0 bases, with 18 bases separating them. The CDR3 has 17 residues. The germline V gene encodes CDR1 SNHLY and CDR2 FYNNEI. CDR3 region: CASSDTRTIYSGNTIYF. As DNA, the CDR3 is TGTGCCAGCAGCGATACGCGGACGATTTACTCTGGAAACACCATATATTTT.

This clonotype was counted many times. V usage is TRBV20-1 and J usage is TRBJ1-2; 7 bases agree with TRBD1. The CDR3 sequence is 14 residues long. Germline V gene data show CDR1 as DFQATT and CDR2 as SNEGSKA (reference sequence). Trimming removed 2 bases from V and 5 bases from J; junction bases left unmatched: 8. CDR3 DNA sequence: TGCAGTGCTAGATCCGGGACAGAGAAATATGGCTACACCTTC. Amino acid sequence: CSARSGTEKYGYTF.

This clonotype was found a few times. The J gene is TRBJ2-3, the V gene TRBV6-5; D gene unclear. The CDR3 is 14 amino acids. CDR1 and CDR2 (germline): MNHEY, SVGAGI. The V gene lost 2 bases and the J gene lost 4 bases, with 10 bases spanning the gap. The CDR3 loop reads CASSYGRGADTQYF. The CDR3 DNA sequence: TGTGCCAGCAGTTACGGCCGAGGCGCAGATACGCAGTATTTT.

This rearrangement joins TRBV10-3 to TRBJ2-3; maybe TRBD1 (7 bases). The CDR3 totals 17 residues. Trimming cost V 3 bases and J 3 bases, with 19 bases left between them. CDR1 is ENHRY, CDR2 SYGVKD, per germline. CDR3 DNA: TGTGCCATCAGTGAAGTCCGGAAGGCAGGGGGGACAGATACGCAGTATTTT. Its protein product is CAISEVRKAGGTDTQYF.

This clonotype has at least ten counts. This CDR3 is CASGYFSGRVTDTQYF. For the CDR3, the DNA is TGTGCCAGCGGGTACTTTAGCGGGAGAGTCACAGATACGCAGTATTTT. The V gene is TRBV2, the J gene TRBJ2-3; 9 bases align to TRBD2. CDR3 length: 16 amino acids. The V and J ends lost 8 bases and 2 bases, in that order; junction bases with no gene match: 11. Germline V gives CDR1 SNHLY, CDR2 FYNNEI. Drawing the rest from reference TRBV2 and TRBJ2-3, the complete variable domain is EPEVTQTPSHQVTQMGQEVILRCVPISNHLYFYWYRQILGQKVEFLVSFYNNEISEKSEIFDDQFSVERPDGSNFTLKIRSTKLEDSAMYFCASGYFSGRVTDTQYFGPGTRLTVL.

This clonotype was counted ten times or more. The chain is built from TRBV2 and TRBJ2-5; unclear D gene. Trimming stripped 4 bases from V and 4 bases from J, with 13 bases between. Germline V lookup: CDR1 SNHLY, CDR2 FYNNEI. The CDR3 runs to 14 residues. The CDR3 nucleotides read TGTGCCAGCAGTGCCGACCGCTCGCCAGAGACCCAGTACTTC. It translates to CASSADRSPETQYF.

Many counts were recorded for this clonotype. The chain combines TRBV6-2 or TRBV6-3 with TRBJ2-5; TRBD2 agrees at 8 bases. Trimming removed 3 bases from V and 0 bases from J; junction bases left unmatched: 9. The CDR3 sequence is 17 residues long. Germline CDR1 is MNHEY and CDR2 is SVGEGT. CDR3 sequence: CASSYLRGAGDQETQYF. The CDR3 DNA is TGTGCCAGCAGTTATCTTCGAGGAGCGGGAGACCAAGAGACCCAGTACTTC.

In this sample, this clonotype turned up many times. J is TRBJ1-1 and V is TRBV12-3 or TRBV12-4; D not resolved. V lost 7 bases and J 1 base, leaving 13 bases between the germline ends. CDR3 length equals 14 residues. The DNA for the CDR3 is TGTGCCAGCACCCCAGGTTTAGAGAACACTGAAGCTTTCTTT. This codes for CASTPGLENTEAFF.

The table lists this clonotype with many counts. This chain joins TRBV28 and TRBJ2-3; TRBD1 matches at 10 bases. The CDR3 covers 15 residues. The J segment lost 6 bases and the V segment lost 2 bases, leaving 5 bases of the junction unmatched. Germline V gene sequence: CDR1 MDHEN, CDR2 SYDVKM. CDR3 protein: CASSLQTGGGDTQYF. The DNA of the CDR3 is TGTGCCAGCAGTTTACAGACAGGGGGCGGTGATACGCAGTATTTT.

This clonotype was seen more than once but under ten times. This chain joins TRBV2 and TRBJ1-5; D might be TRBD1 (5 bases). The CDR3 has 16 amino acids. Trimming took off 5 bases at V and 0 bases at J, with 14 bases between the two ends. Per germline, CDR1 SNHLY and CDR2 FYNNEI. The CDR3 region is CASSREGVNSNQPQHF. CDR3 DNA sequence: TGTGCCAGCAGTCGGGAAGGGGTCAATAGCAATCAGCCCCAGCATTTT.

This clonotype was observed once. The chain combines TRBV10-2 with TRBJ2-1; D could derive from TRBD1 or TRBD2 (7 bases each). Germline CDR1 and CDR2: WSHSY and SAAADI. V shed 3 bases and J shed 4 bases, with 16 bases lying between them. The CDR3 has 16 residues. CDR3 coding DNA: TGCGCCAGCAGTGAAGACGGGGAGGGGGCTTACAATGAGCAGTTCTTC. Translation gives CASSEDGEGAYNEQFF.

This chain joins TRBV30 and TRBJ2-6; tentatively, D is TRBD1 or TRBD2 (5 bases each). V was shortened by 5 bases and J by 0 bases, with 11 bases between the two germline ends. Looked up from germline, CDR1 is GTSNPN and CDR2 is SVGIG (reference sequence). There are 15 residues in the CDR3. CDR3 loop: CAWWAGTSGANVLTF. CDR3 nucleotides: TGTGCCTGGTGGGCAGGGACCTCTGGGGCCAACGTCCTGACTTTC.

This chain links TRBV29-1 with TRBJ1-1; TRBD1 aligns across 7 bases. The V segment lost 7 bases and the J segment 6 bases; nucleotides outside the gene matches: 11. The CDR3 has 13 amino acids. The germline V gene has CDR1 SQVTM and CDR2 ANQGSEA. In nucleotides, the CDR3 is TGCAGCGCACCCGGACAGGCGGGTTCTGAAGCTTTCTTT. It yields the protein CSAPGQAGSEAFF. Using reference TRBV29-1 and TRBJ1-1 for the parts outside the CDR3, the full variable domain is SAVISQKPSRDICQRGTSLTIQCQVDSQVTMMFWYRQQPGQSLTLIATANQGSEATYESGFVIDKFPISRPNLTFSTLTVSNMSPEDSSIYLCSAPGQAGSEAFFGQGTRLTVV.

This clonotype was observed a few times. The chain employs TRBV28 and TRBJ1-3; D unclear. Trimming left V 6 bases short and J 1 base short, with 10 bases between. The CDR3 spans 14 residues. Germline V gene lookup returns CDR1 MDHEN and CDR2 SYDVKM. The CDR3 is CASRGPGSGNTIYF. The CDR3 nucleotides read TGTGCCAGCAGAGGGCCCGGGTCTGGAAACACCATATATTTT. The entire variable domain, with the rest obtained from reference TRBV28 and TRBJ1-3, is as follows: DVKVTQSSRYLVKRTGEKVFLECVQDMDHENMFWYRQDPGLGLRLIYFSYDVKMKEKGDIPEGYSVSREKKERFSLILESASTNQTSMYLCASRGPGSGNTIYFGEGSWLTVV.

This clonotype is a singleton in its sample. The chain recombines TRBV27 with TRBJ2-7; D gene ambiguous. Germline-derived CDR1 and CDR2 are MNHEY and SMNVEV (reference sequence). CDR3 size: 14 residues. V gave up 1 base and J gave up 5 bases, with 12 bases separating them. In DNA form, the CDR3 reads TGTGCCAGCAGTTTATATACCTCAGTAGACGAGCAGTACTTC. Translated, it gives CASSLYTSVDEQYF.

This clonotype was counted only a few times. CDR3 in amino acids: CSLWSARSYNEQFF. The CDR3, as DNA: TGCAGCCTTTGGTCTGCACGTTCCTACAATGAGCAGTTCTTC. The chain recombines TRBV29-1 with TRBJ2-1; D gene unclear. The V end lost 8 bases, the J end lost 1 base, and 15 bases lay between the germline ends. Germline CDR1 reads SQVTM; CDR2 reads ANQGSEA. CDR3 length equals 14 residues.

This clonotype was found a few times. The chain has TRBV6-1 and TRBJ1-6, with a possible D match to TRBD1 (5 bases). This CDR3 comprises 13 residues. The germline gives CDR1 MNHNS, CDR2 SASEGT. V lost 10 bases and J 6 bases, leaving 13 bases between the germline ends. As DNA, the CDR3 is TGTGCCACCCTTGTGGGGGGTAATTCACCCCTCCACTTT. It yields the protein CATLVGGNSPLHF.

The V call is TRBV7-2, the J call TRBJ1-4; D call uncertain. Per germline, CDR1 SGHTA and CDR2 FQGNSA. V was shortened by 0 bases and J by 5 bases, with 10 bases between the two germline ends. The CDR3 consists of 15 residues. CDR3 region: CASSLAGSRNEKLFF. As DNA, the CDR3 is TGTGCCAGCAGCTTAGCAGGGAGCCGAAATGAAAAACTGTTTTTT.